These 29 T cell receptor beta chains share one sample of origin, sequenced in a study of OX40 agonist ivuxolimab in advanced cancers. The method was immunoSEQ multiplex PCR; TCRdb's version includes in-frame clones alone and lacks a portion of them. The sample holds roughly 90,000 clones, approximately 89% seen once. The sample consisted of CD4+ or CD8+ T cells sorted from blood, taken in a trial of the OX40 agonist ivuxolimab. These receptors originate from an adult with an advanced solid tumor such as melanoma, head and neck, liver or kidney cancer.

V gene TRBV25-1 combines with J gene TRBJ2-1; D is possibly TRBD1 or TRBD2 (5 bases each). Trimming removed 6 bases from V and 2 bases from J, with 11 bases in between. The CDR3 length is 14 residues. The germline CDR1 and CDR2 sequences are MGHDK and SYGVNS. The CDR3 region has the DNA TGTGCCAGCAGAATTACGGGGCCCTACAATGAGCAGTTCTTC. Protein product: CASRITGPYNEQFF.

Written as DNA, the CDR3 is TGTGCCAGTAGTATTCACGGAGCAACTAATGAAAAACTGTTTTTT. Its translation is CASSIHGATNEKLFF. The V and J genes are TRBV19 and TRBJ1-4; no clear D gene. The V gene lost 3 bases and the J gene lost 0 bases, with 8 bases spanning the gap. CDR1 and CDR2 from the germline V gene are LNHDA and SQIVND (reference sequence). This CDR3 comprises 15 residues.

This clone came up a few times. The chain links TRBV5-1 to TRBJ1-3; the D is unclear. V lost 4 bases, J lost 6 bases, and 14 bases lay in between. This CDR3 is 14 amino acids long. CDR1 and CDR2 (germline): SGHRS, YFSETQ. The CDR3 DNA sequence: TGCGCCAGCAGCCCCACAACAAAGGAAAACACCATATATTTT. Translating it yields CASSPTTKENTIYF.

The genes are TRBV7-2 and TRBJ2-1, with a tentative D call TRBD1 (7 bases). Germline values: CDR1 SGHTA, CDR2 FQGNSA. V gave up 4 bases and J gave up 6 bases, with 19 bases separating them. The CDR3 loop spans 16 amino acids. The CDR3 loop is CASSSPGGFNGNEQFF. For the CDR3, the DNA is TGTGCCAGCAGCTCCCCAGGGGGGTTTAATGGCAATGAGCAGTTCTTC.

This chain uses TRBV29-1 with TRBJ2-3, with TRBD1 matching 8 bases. This CDR3 is built from 13 residues. Germline loops: CDR1 SQVTM, CDR2 ANQGSEA. J was trimmed by 5 bases and V by 2 bases; bases with no gene match: 3. CDR3: CSVEPDRGDTQYF. The CDR3 coding sequence is TGCAGCGTTGAACCAGACAGGGGAGATACGCAGTATTTT.

The rearrangement links TRBV13 to TRBJ2-1; D unclear. The ends were cut back, 5 bases at V and 2 bases at J, with 7 bases in the middle. Germline loops: CDR1 PRHDT, CDR2 FYEKMQ (reference sequence). The CDR3 runs 13 residues. Written as DNA, the CDR3 is TGTGCCAGCAGCGCCTCTACCTACAATGAGCAGTTCTTC. Translated, it gives CASSASTYNEQFF.

The rearrangement joins TRBV29-1 to TRBJ2-1; tentatively, D is TRBD2 (5 bases). This CDR3 has 15 amino acids. The V gene's germline CDR1 is SQVTM and CDR2 ANQGSEA. V lost 2 bases and J 0 bases, leaving 11 bases between the germline ends. CDR3 sequence reads: CSVEWLGSSYNEQFF. The CDR3 DNA sequence: TGCAGCGTTGAATGGCTTGGGAGCTCCTACAATGAGCAGTTCTTC.

The chain has TRBV28 and TRBJ2-1; 7 positions match TRBD2. Germline CDR1 reads MDHEN; CDR2 reads SYDVKM. The V segment lost 2 bases and the J segment 9 bases; nucleotides outside the gene matches: 4. CDR3 length: 13 residues. The CDR3 is CASSLAGRGEQFF. The CDR3 nucleotides read TGTGCCAGCAGTTTAGCAGGGAGGGGTGAGCAGTTCTTC.

This clone was observed a few times. The rearrangement links TRBV29-1 to TRBJ2-1; the D call may be TRBD1 or TRBD2 (5 bases each). From germline, CDR1 is SQVTM and CDR2 ANQGSEA. V was pared by 7 bases and J by 0 bases, with 13 bases between. The CDR3 has 14 amino acids. DNA for the CDR3: TGCAGCGCGCGCCGGGACCACTCCTACAATGAGCAGTTCTTC. Translation: CSARRDHSYNEQFF.

The gene calls are TRBV19 and TRBJ2-7, with 9 nucleotides matching TRBD2. The trim removed 7 bases at V and 3 bases at J, leaving 10 bases unmatched. The CDR3 loop spans 15 amino acids. Per the germline V gene, CDR1 is LNHDA and CDR2 is SQIVND (reference sequence). CDR3 bases: TGTGCCAGTACCCCAACCTCTAGCGGGGTCTACGAGCAGTACTTC. This translates into CASTPTSSGVYEQYF.

The chain employs TRBV13 and TRBJ2-1; D gene unclear. The CDR3 spans 13 residues. The germline gives CDR1 PRHDT, CDR2 FYEKMQ (reference sequence). The V gene lost 5 bases and the J gene lost 10 bases, with 15 bases spanning the gap. CDR3 residues: CASSQVLFREQFF. CDR3 DNA sequence: TGTGCCAGCAGCCAAGTCCTCTTTCGGGAGCAGTTCTTC. Supplemented by reference TRBV13 and TRBJ2-1, the full variable domain reads AAGVIQSPRHLIKEKRETATLKCYPIPRHDTVYWYQQGPGQDPQFLISFYEKMQSDKGSIPDRFSAQQFSDYHSELNMSSLELGDSALYFCASSQVLFREQFFGPGTRLTVL.

V gene TRBV5-1 combines with J gene TRBJ2-7; D is undetermined. V gave up 4 bases and J gave up 3 bases, with 8 bases separating them. CDR1 and CDR2 from the germline V gene are SGHRS and YFSETQ. The CDR3 loop spans 12 amino acids. This chain's CDR3 is CASSQGNYEQYF. The CDR3 nucleotides are TGCGCCAGCAGCCAAGGGAACTACGAGCAGTACTTC.

The genes are TRBV5-6 and TRBJ1-1; 8 bases are a match to TRBD1. The germline V gene encodes CDR1 SGHDT and CDR2 YYEEEE. Trimming removed 3 bases from V and 4 bases from J; junction bases left unmatched: 5. The CDR3 sequence is 14 residues long. The CDR3, as DNA: TGTGCCAGCAGCTCGACAGGGGTGGGCACTGAAGCTTTCTTT. Its protein product is CASSSTGVGTEAFF. Filled out from reference TRBV5-6 and TRBJ1-1, the complete variable domain reads DAGVTQSPTHLIKTRGQQVTLRCSPKSGHDTVSWYQQALGQGPQFIFQYYEEEERQRGNFPDRFSGHQFPNYSSELNVNALLLGDSALYLCASSSTGVGTEAFFGQGTRLTVV.

In this sample, this clone turned up once. The J gene is TRBJ1-2, the V gene TRBV6-5; D ambiguous. V shed 4 bases and J shed 2 bases, with 8 bases lying between them. This CDR3 comprises 13 residues. Germline CDR1 is MNHEY and CDR2 is SVGAGI. Written as DNA, the CDR3 is TGTGCCAGCAGTTCCCTGCCGAACTATGGCTACACCTTC. Translation gives CASSSLPNYGYTF.

The rearrangement links TRBV19 to TRBJ1-5; D is ambiguous. V was clipped by 7 bases and J by 3 bases, with 4 bases between them. CDR1 is LNHDA and CDR2 is SQIVND in the germline V gene (reference sequence). The CDR3 spans 11 residues. CDR3: CASTYNQPQHF. The CDR3 DNA is TGTGCCAGTACCTACAATCAGCCCCAGCATTTT.

The chain links TRBV19 to TRBJ2-5; TRBD1 aligns across 9 bases. Trimming at V came to 2 bases and at J to 5 bases, leaving 9 bases not matched to a gene. Germline values: CDR1 LNHDA, CDR2 SQIVND (reference sequence). The CDR3 spans 16 residues. The CDR3 is CASSILGQGIRETQYF. DNA of the CDR3: TGTGCCAGTAGTATATTGGGACAGGGTATTAGGGAGACCCAGTACTTC.

V is TRBV7-9 and J is TRBJ2-5, with no clear D. Looked up from germline, CDR1 is SEHNR and CDR2 is FQNEAQ (reference sequence). The CDR3 is 12 amino acids. The V end was cut by 1 base, the J end by 4 bases, with 4 bases between. DNA of the CDR3: TGTGCCAGCAGCTTAGACGGAGAGACCCAGTACTTC. This translates into CASSLDGETQYF.

This chain connects TRBV9 to TRBJ2-1; D is tentatively TRBD1 or TRBD2 (5 bases each). The CDR3 has 14 amino acids. V was trimmed by 4 bases and J by 7 bases, leaving 15 bases between them. Per germline, CDR1 SGDLS and CDR2 YYNGEE. The CDR3 loop is CASSPDPGRNEQFF. The CDR3, as DNA: TGTGCCAGCAGCCCGGACCCGGGACGGAATGAGCAGTTCTTC.

This rearrangement joins TRBV11-2 to TRBJ2-7, with 8 bases lining up with TRBD1. The trim removed 3 bases at V and 7 bases at J, leaving 11 bases unmatched. This CDR3 region has 15 residues. Germline V gives CDR1 SGHAT, CDR2 FQNNGV. The CDR3 nucleotides are TGTGCCAGCAGCTTGGAAACAGGGGGAGGAGGGGAGCAGTACTTC. Its translation is CASSLETGGGGEQYF.

The V gene is TRBV28, the J gene TRBJ1-2, with D tentatively TRBD1 (6 bases). Looked up from germline, CDR1 is MDHEN and CDR2 is SYDVKM. V was pared by 10 bases and J by 5 bases, with 14 bases between. The CDR3 runs 12 residues. The CDR3 bases are TGTGCCACCACGCAGGGGAGTTATGGCTACACCTTC. This translates into CATTQGSYGYTF.

This clone was counted once. This chain links TRBV18 with TRBJ1-3; the D gene is possibly TRBD1 (6 bases). This CDR3 contains 15 residues. Trimming removed 4 bases from V and 4 bases from J, with 14 bases in between. Germline V gives CDR1 KGHSH, CDR2 LQKENI. Here the CDR3 DNA reads TGTGCCAGCTCACTGGCTGAGGGACAAGGAAACACCATATATTTT. It yields the protein CASSLAEGQGNTIYF.

The chain carries TRBV4-1 and TRBJ2-7, with 10 bases matching TRBD1. Germline V lookup: CDR1 MGHRA, CDR2 YSYEKL. With 4 bases clipped from V and 3 bases from J, the junction kept 6 bases outside the gene matches. This CDR3 is 15 amino acids long. The CDR3 sequence: CASSPRDRGLYEQYF. The DNA of the CDR3 is TGCGCCAGCAGCCCCCGGGACAGGGGTCTCTACGAGCAGTACTTC.

V gene TRBV2 combines with J gene TRBJ1-5; TRBD1 aligns across 8 bases. J gave up 7 bases and V 5 bases, and 7 bases lay outside the gene matches. Germline V lookup: CDR1 SNHLY, CDR2 FYNNEI. This CDR3 has 14 residues. The CDR3 nucleotides read TGTGCCAGCAGTCCCGGGACAGGTGGCCAGCCCCAGCATTTT. The encoded protein is CASSPGTGGQPQHF.

This clone showed up just once. The rearrangement uses TRBV4-1 and TRBJ1-5; perhaps TRBD1 as D (6 bases). Germline lookup yields CDR1 MGHRA and CDR2 YSYEKL. There are 15 residues in the CDR3. V lost 3 bases and J 4 bases, leaving 13 bases between the germline ends. The CDR3 bases are TGCGCCAGCAGCCAGCCCCAGGGGTGGAATCAGCCCCAGCATTTT. It translates to CASSQPQGWNQPQHF.

The chain carries TRBV6-1 and TRBJ2-6; no definite D call. This CDR3 has 16 residues. Germline V gives CDR1 MNHNS, CDR2 SASEGT. V lost 2 bases, J lost 0 bases, and 8 bases lay in between. The DNA for the CDR3 is TGTGCCAGCAGTGAACAGGCAAGCTCTGGGGCCAACGTCCTGACTTTC. It translates to CASSEQASSGANVLTF.

This clone was seen a handful of times. The chain uses TRBV6-4 and TRBJ2-6; D not resolved. The CDR3 has 14 residues. The germline V gene encodes CDR1 MRHNA and CDR2 SNTAGT. The ends were cut back, 5 bases at V and 1 base at J, with 6 bases in the middle. In DNA, the CDR3 is TGTGCCAGCAGTTACAATTCTGGGGCCAACGTCCTGACTTTC. It encodes CASSYNSGANVLTF.

The rearrangement links TRBV18 to TRBJ1-4; possible D gene TRBD1, 5 bases. The CDR3 has 14 amino acids. The germline V gene has CDR1 KGHSH and CDR2 LQKENI. V lost 4 bases, J lost 8 bases, and 14 bases lay in between. CDR3 in amino acids: CASSRRGALEKLFF. The CDR3, as DNA: TGTGCCAGCTCACGCCGCGGGGCATTAGAAAAACTGTTTTTT.

The genes are TRBV6-5 and TRBJ2-7; D unresolved. Looked up from germline, CDR1 is MNHEY and CDR2 is SVGAGI. This CDR3 is 11 amino acids long. Trimming removed 2 bases from V and 6 bases from J, with 5 bases in between. CDR3 bases: TGTGCCAGCAGTTACAATCGCGAGCAGTACTTC. This translates into CASSYNREQYF.

This sequence joins TRBV28 and TRBJ2-6; D is uncertain. This CDR3 region has 15 residues. CDR1 and CDR2 from the germline V gene are MDHEN and SYDVKM. The germline V and J ends were trimmed by 8 bases and 0 bases, with 11 bases remaining between them. In DNA, the CDR3 is TGTGCCAGCGTTGGGCCGGGCTCTGGGGCCAACGTCCTGACTTTC. Amino acid sequence: CASVGPGSGANVLTF.